These 32 T cell receptor beta chains came from one sample sequenced in a study of vaccination and CD4 T cells after COVID-19. These TCRs are of unknown antigen specificity. The treatment here: roughly 10-day PBMC culture with coronavirus spike peptide pools or control peptides (ViraFEST assay). The Oncomine TCR Beta short-read assay was applied to DNA of cultured CD4+ T cells. TCRdb reprocessed the PCR reads via MiXCR and lists one record per CDR3 protein. The data show thousands of distinct CDR3 sequences, under 80% seen once. Sequencing used CD4+ T cells from blood, cultured in vitro. The receptors stem from a human donor who had recovered from COVID-19.

V usage is TRBV7-2 and J usage is TRBJ2-2; D remains unclear. CDR1 and CDR2 (germline): SGHTA, FQGNSA. This CDR3 comprises 16 residues. Trimming took 2 bases from V and 0 from J, leaving 10 bases between them. CDR3 loop: CASSLRTGANTGELFF. The DNA for the CDR3 is TGTGCCAGCAGCTTAAGGACGGGCGCGAACACCGGGGAGCTGTTTTTT.

Here the CDR3 reads CSASSPGRSYGYTF. CDR3 bases: TGCAGTGCTAGTTCCCCAGGGAGAAGTTATGGCTACACCTTC. This chain links TRBV20-1 with TRBJ1-2, with D perhaps matching TRBD1 (5 bases). Per germline, CDR1 DFQATT and CDR2 SNEGSKA (reference sequence). The CDR3 has 14 residues. Trimming removed 3 bases from V and 5 bases from J, with 16 bases in between.

This chain connects TRBV10-1 to TRBJ1-2; no clear D. The CDR3 extends over 13 amino acids. The germline V gene has CDR1 WNHNN and CDR2 SYGVQD (reference sequence). Trimming pared 4 bases from V and 4 bases from J, leaving 10 bases between. The CDR3, as DNA: TGCGCCAGCAGTGCTGGACCTCTCTATGGCTACACCTTC. It yields the protein CASSAGPLYGYTF.

This sequence joins TRBV5-1 and TRBJ1-6; D is unclear. Germline CDR1 and CDR2: SGHRS and YFSETQ. Trimming took 0 bases from V and 10 from J, leaving 8 bases between them. This CDR3 comprises 13 residues. CDR3 sequence reads: CASSLAGRSPLHF. The CDR3 coding sequence is TGCGCCAGCAGCTTGGCCGGTAGATCACCCCTCCACTTT.

This sequence joins TRBV20-1 and TRBJ1-3; D may be TRBD1 (5 bases). V lost 0 bases, J lost 4 bases, and 16 bases lay in between. Germline CDR1 is DFQATT and CDR2 is SNEGSKA (reference sequence). The CDR3 runs to 16 residues. CDR3 sequence: CSAREGTSVGGNTIYF. The CDR3 coding sequence is TGCAGTGCTAGAGAAGGGACGTCGGTTGGAGGAAACACCATATATTTT.

In its sample, this clonotype ranks as large (0.1 to 1%). The CDR3 coding sequence is TGTGCCAGCAGTACCGGACAGGGGGCGGGCGAGCAGTACTTC. It is translated as CASSTGQGAGEQYF. V usage is TRBV6-1 and J usage is TRBJ2-7, with 11 bases fitting TRBD1. V gave up 5 bases and J gave up 6 bases; unmatched junction bases: 6. This CDR3 has 14 amino acids. CDR1 MNHNS and CDR2 SASEGT come from the germline V gene.

This clonotype is large (0.1 to 1%). V gene TRBV2 combines with J gene TRBJ1-1; 8 bases fit TRBD1. The CDR3 consists of 14 residues. Germline V gene data show CDR1 as SNHLY and CDR2 as FYNNEI. After removal of 6 bases from V and 5 bases from J, the junction contained 8 bases not matched to a gene. CDR3: CASRPQGGETEAFF. CDR3 bases: TGTGCCAGCAGACCACAGGGGGGGGAAACTGAAGCTTTCTTT.

By its share, this clonotype is medium-sized. The V call is TRBV6-1, the J call TRBJ1-5; 7 bases line up with TRBD1. After removal of 5 bases from V and 4 bases from J, the junction contained 5 bases not matched to a gene. CDR3 length equals 14 residues. Germline V gene lookup returns CDR1 MNHNS and CDR2 SASEGT. CDR3 loop: CASSMGQQNQPQHF. The CDR3 DNA reads TGTGCCAGCAGTATGGGACAGCAAAATCAGCCCCAGCATTTT.

The chain couples TRBV7-9 to TRBJ2-5; 10 bases align to TRBD2. With 3 bases clipped from V and 3 bases from J, the junction kept 7 bases outside the gene matches. Germline assignment: CDR1 SEHNR and CDR2 FQNEAQ (reference sequence). The CDR3 has 16 amino acids. The CDR3 bases are TGTGCCAGCAGCTTGGGAGCGGGGGGGCCAGAAGAGACCCAGTACTTC. Translating it yields CASSLGAGGPEETQYF.

The chain couples TRBV7-6 to TRBJ2-7; D remains unclear. From germline, CDR1 is SGHVS and CDR2 FNYEAQ. This CDR3 is built from 14 residues. Deletions cut 5 bases from V and 0 bases from J, with 11 bases between. The chain's CDR3 is CASSPRPSSYEQYF. In nucleotides, the CDR3 is TGTGCCAGCAGCCCCCGCCCCAGCTCCTACGAGCAGTACTTC.

The genes are TRBV7-3 and TRBJ2-2, with D possibly TRBD1 on 6 matching bases. Germline V gene sequence: CDR1 SGHTA, CDR2 FQGTGA. Trimming removed 5 bases from V and 1 base from J, with 8 bases in between. There are 14 residues in the CDR3. The DNA of the CDR3 is TGTGCCAGCAGCCCGACAGGGAACACCGGGGAGCTGTTTTTT. Its protein is CASSPTGNTGELFF.

By sample share, this clonotype is medium-sized. The rearrangement uses TRBV10-3 and TRBJ1-1; D is possibly TRBD1 (5 bases). V lost 2 bases and J 7 bases, leaving 17 bases between the germline ends. This CDR3 spans 15 amino acids. From germline, CDR1 is ENHRY and CDR2 SYGVKD. The CDR3 reads CAISEPFGTRNEAFF. CDR3 sequence (DNA): TGTGCCATCAGTGAGCCCTTCGGGACGCGGAATGAAGCTTTCTTT.

The chain combines TRBV6-1 with TRBJ1-2, with no clear D. The germline V gene encodes CDR1 MNHNS and CDR2 SASEGT. CDR3 length: 16 amino acids. V gave up 0 bases and J gave up 4 bases, with 15 bases separating them. The DNA for the CDR3 is TGTGCCAGCAGTGAAGCCCAGAGGTCGAACATCTATGGCTACACCTTC. It yields the protein CASSEAQRSNIYGYTF.

This clonotype qualifies as medium-sized (0.01 to 0.1%). This chain links TRBV7-2 with TRBJ1-5, with D perhaps TRBD1 (6 bases). This CDR3 is built from 16 residues. The germline CDR1 and CDR2 sequences are SGHTA and FQGNSA. Trimming removed 2 bases from V and 2 bases from J, with 13 bases in between. CDR3 bases: TGTGCCAGCAGCTTAAAATGGGGGGGCGGCAATCAGCCCCAGCATTTT. Translating gives CASSLKWGGGNQPQHF.

This clonotype was observed a handful of times. The rearrangement joins TRBV7-3 to TRBJ1-2, with 9 positions matching TRBD1. This CDR3 is built from 13 residues. Germline CDR1 reads SGHTA; CDR2 reads FQGTGA. Trimming cost V 1 base and J 8 bases; bases outside gene matches: 2. The CDR3 region has the DNA TGTGCCAGCAGCTTAAGTGGACAGGGGGGCTACACCTTC. This gives the protein CASSLSGQGGYTF.

V and J are TRBV4-3 and TRBJ1-2; no definite D call. From germline, CDR1 is LGHNA and CDR2 YSLEER. Trimming removed 1 base at V and 6 bases at J, with 18 bases between. This CDR3 comprises 16 residues. CDR3 protein: CASSQGPSWGKDGYTF. The CDR3 DNA sequence: TGCGCCAGCAGCCAAGGCCCCTCTTGGGGAAAGGATGGCTACACCTTC.

The chain links TRBV5-1 to TRBJ1-2; 8 nucleotides match TRBD1. After removal of 0 bases from V and 2 bases from J, the junction contained 3 bases not matched to a gene. Germline V lookup: CDR1 SGHRS, CDR2 YFSETQ. The CDR3 is made up of 15 amino acids. DNA of the CDR3: TGCGCCAGCAGCTTGGCGGACAGGGAGAACTATGGCTACACCTTC. Amino acids: CASSLADRENYGYTF.

This clonotype was recorded a few times. V gene TRBV11-1 combines with J gene TRBJ2-5; D gene unclear. The germline CDR1 and CDR2 sequences are SGHAT and FQDESV (reference sequence). The CDR3 loop spans 14 amino acids. Trimming removed 3 bases at V and 2 bases at J, with 10 bases between. The CDR3 here is CASSFGAAQETQYF. As DNA, the CDR3 is TGTGCCAGCAGCTTCGGCGCGGCACAAGAGACCCAGTACTTC.

V is TRBV2 and J is TRBJ1-6; possible D gene TRBD1, 5 bases. The germline V gene encodes CDR1 SNHLY and CDR2 FYNNEI. The CDR3 is 17 residues long. Between the trimmed V and J ends, which lost 1 base and 8 bases, there was a span of 18 bases. CDR3 in DNA: TGTGCCAGCAGTGAAGATCCCGGGACTAGCGGGCATTCACCCCTCCACTTT. This sequence encodes CASSEDPGTSGHSPLHF.

Only one count was recorded for this clonotype. The V gene is TRBV6-1, the J gene TRBJ1-6; maybe TRBD1 (5 bases). This CDR3 is built from 15 residues. Deletions cut 1 base from V and 14 bases from J, with 18 bases between. Germline V gene sequence: CDR1 MNHNS, CDR2 SASEGT. CDR3 in amino acids: CASSEVSGAIIALHF. In nucleotides, the CDR3 is TGTGCCAGCAGTGAAGTCAGTGGGGCCATCATAGCCCTCCACTTT.

This clonotype was counted between two and nine times. The chain links TRBV5-8 to TRBJ1-5; tentative D call: TRBD1 (5 bases). The CDR3 runs to 14 residues. V was clipped by 0 bases and J by 5 bases, with 9 bases between them. Germline V gene sequence: CDR1 SGHTS, CDR2 YDEGEE. CDR3 sequence: CASSLGQGYQPQHF. The CDR3 DNA reads as TGTGCCAGCAGCTTGGGCCAGGGATATCAGCCCCAGCATTTT. The entire variable domain, with the rest obtained from reference TRBV5-8 and TRBJ1-5, is as follows: EAGVTQSPTHLIKTRGQQATLRCSPISGHTSVYWYQQALGLGLQFLLWYDEGEERNRGNFPPRFSGRQFPNYSSELNVNALELEDSALYLCASSLGQGYQPQHFGDGTRLSIL.

This clonotype was seen a few times. The chain joins TRBV27 to TRBJ1-2; TRBD1 aligns across 7 bases. CDR1 is MNHEY and CDR2 is SMNVEV in the germline V gene (reference sequence). The length of the CDR3 is 15 residues. The J segment lost 4 bases and the V segment lost 6 bases, leaving 11 bases of the junction unmatched. CDR3 DNA sequence: TGTGCCAGCAGCCCTTCGACAGGGCGTGTCTATGGCTACACCTTC. The encoded protein is CASSPSTGRVYGYTF.

The rearrangement links TRBV20-1 to TRBJ2-1; 11 nucleotides agree with TRBD2. Looked up from germline, CDR1 is DFQATT and CDR2 is SNEGSKA (reference sequence). Trimming cost V 3 bases and J 1 base; bases outside gene matches: 5. The CDR3 totals 16 residues. This CDR3 reads CSARVAGGLSYNEQFF. The CDR3 nucleotides read TGCAGTGCTAGGGTAGCGGGGGGGCTTTCCTACAATGAGCAGTTCTTC.

This clonotype was seen a handful of times. The chain recombines TRBV6-1 with TRBJ1-2; possibly TRBD1 for D (6 bases). V lost 4 bases and J 8 bases, leaving 14 bases between the germline ends. The CDR3 length is 13 residues. Germline V CDR1 and CDR2: MNHNS, SASEGT. Here the CDR3 reads CASSAQGPNGYTF. Here the CDR3 DNA reads TGTGCCAGCAGTGCACAGGGACCCAACGGCTACACCTTC.

The J gene is TRBJ1-2, the V gene TRBV20-1; D remains unclear. From germline, CDR1 is DFQATT and CDR2 SNEGSKA (reference sequence). V was pared by 6 bases and J by 2 bases, with 13 bases between. The CDR3 spans 13 residues. This CDR3 reads CSASREVNYGYTF. CDR3 DNA: TGCAGTGCATCGAGGGAGGTGAACTATGGCTACACCTTC.

This sequence joins TRBV30 and TRBJ1-5; 7 nucleotides align to TRBD1. Trimming cost V 4 bases and J 0 bases; bases outside gene matches: 6. The CDR3 has 15 residues. Looked up from germline, CDR1 is GTSNPN and CDR2 is SVGIG (reference sequence). The CDR3 DNA follows: TGTGCCTGGATAGACAGGGCCAATAGCAATCAGCCCCAGCATTTT. Translated, it gives CAWIDRANSNQPQHF.

This chain uses TRBV7-2 with TRBJ1-2; possibly TRBD1 for D (5 bases). V dropped 1 base and J dropped 3 bases, with 9 bases sitting between them. From germline, CDR1 is SGHTA and CDR2 FQGNSA. CDR3 length equals 14 residues. CDR3 sequence: CASSLVGVDYGYTF. The CDR3 DNA reads TGTGCCAGCAGCTTAGTAGGGGTAGACTATGGCTACACCTTC. Combining the CDR3 with reference TRBV7-2 and TRBJ1-2 gives the whole variable domain GAGVSQSPSNKVTEKGKDVELRCDPISGHTALYWYRQSLGQGLEFLIYFQGNSAPDKSGLPSDRFSAERTGGSVSTLTIQRTQQEDSAVYLCASSLVGVDYGYTFGSGTRLTVV.

The gene calls are TRBV10-3 and TRBJ1-6, with 11 bases aligning to TRBD1. The V segment lost 8 bases and the J segment 10 bases; nucleotides outside the gene matches: 4. In germline, CDR1 is ENHRY, CDR2 SYGVKD. This CDR3 is built from 13 residues. The CDR3 is CAIGTGGGSPLHF. Written as DNA, the CDR3 is TGTGCCATCGGGACAGGGGGTGGCTCACCCCTCCACTTT.

The V and J genes are TRBV15 and TRBJ1-1, with a tentative D call TRBD1 (6 bases). This CDR3 contains 14 residues. Per germline, CDR1 LNHNV and CDR2 YYDKDF (reference sequence). Trimming left V 2 bases short and J 8 bases short, with 15 bases between. The CDR3 protein is CATSRPSRGLEAFF. CDR3 coding DNA: TGTGCCACCAGCAGACCCTCCAGGGGCTTAGAAGCTTTCTTT. Full variable domain (outside the CDR3, taken from reference TRBV15 and TRBJ1-1): DAMVIQNPRYQVTQFGKPVTLSCSQTLNHNVMYWYQQKSSQAPKLLFHYYDKDFNNEADTPDNFQSRRPNTSFCFLDIRSPGLGDTAMYLCATSRPSRGLEAFFGQGTRLTVV.

The chain combines TRBV10-3 with TRBJ2-3, with 9 bases lining up with TRBD1. Germline V gives CDR1 ENHRY, CDR2 SYGVKD. This CDR3 is built from 15 residues. Losses at the gene ends were 6 bases for V and 3 bases for J; bases not matched to a gene: 7. The CDR3 nucleotides are TGTGCCATCAGCGGAATGACAGGGGGGACAGATACGCAGTATTTT. Protein product: CAISGMTGGTDTQYF.

This clonotype qualifies as large. The chain has TRBV7-3 and TRBJ2-1; TRBD2 aligns across 10 bases. The V segment lost 5 bases and the J segment 4 bases; nucleotides outside the gene matches: 8. Per the germline V gene, CDR1 is SGHTA and CDR2 is FQGTGA. The CDR3 spans 16 residues. The CDR3 DNA sequence: TGTGCCAGCAGCGTCTCGAGCGGGGGGGCATACAATGAGCAGTTCTTC. Protein: CASSVSSGGAYNEQFF.

V is TRBV20-1 and J is TRBJ1-1, with D possibly being TRBD1 (5 bases). The germline V gene has CDR1 DFQATT and CDR2 SNEGSKA (reference sequence). V lost 3 bases to trimming and J lost 0 bases, with 11 bases between them. This CDR3 region has 14 residues. The CDR3 coding sequence is TGCAGTGCTAGGGTGGGGCCCATGAACACTGAAGCTTTCTTT. Translated: CSARVGPMNTEAFF.